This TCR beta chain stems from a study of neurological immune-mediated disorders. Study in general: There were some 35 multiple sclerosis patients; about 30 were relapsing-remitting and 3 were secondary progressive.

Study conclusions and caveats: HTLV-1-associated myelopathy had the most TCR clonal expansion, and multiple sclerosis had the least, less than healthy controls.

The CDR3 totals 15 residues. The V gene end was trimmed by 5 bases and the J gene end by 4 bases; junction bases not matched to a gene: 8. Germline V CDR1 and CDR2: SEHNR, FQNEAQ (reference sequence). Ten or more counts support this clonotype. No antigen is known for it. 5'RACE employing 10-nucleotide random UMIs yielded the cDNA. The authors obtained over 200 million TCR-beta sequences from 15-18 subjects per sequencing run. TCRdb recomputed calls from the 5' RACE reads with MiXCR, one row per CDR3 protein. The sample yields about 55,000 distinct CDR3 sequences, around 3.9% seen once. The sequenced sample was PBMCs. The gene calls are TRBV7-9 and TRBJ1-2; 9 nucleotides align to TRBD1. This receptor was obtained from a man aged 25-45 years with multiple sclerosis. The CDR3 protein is CASSPWDRESYGYTF. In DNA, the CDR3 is TGTGCCAGCAGCCCGTGGGACAGGGAAAGCTATGGCTACACCTTC.